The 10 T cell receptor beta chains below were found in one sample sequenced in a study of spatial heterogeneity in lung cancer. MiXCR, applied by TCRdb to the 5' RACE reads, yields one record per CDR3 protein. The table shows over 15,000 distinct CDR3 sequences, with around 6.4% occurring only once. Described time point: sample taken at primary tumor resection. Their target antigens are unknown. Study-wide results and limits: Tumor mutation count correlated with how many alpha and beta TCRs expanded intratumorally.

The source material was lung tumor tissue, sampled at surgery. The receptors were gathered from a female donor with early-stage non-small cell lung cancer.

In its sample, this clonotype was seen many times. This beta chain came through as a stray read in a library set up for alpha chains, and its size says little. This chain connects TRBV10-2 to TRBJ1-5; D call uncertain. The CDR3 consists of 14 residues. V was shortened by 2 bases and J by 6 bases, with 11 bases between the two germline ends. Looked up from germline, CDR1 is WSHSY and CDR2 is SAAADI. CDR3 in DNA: TGCGCCAGCAGTGAGAGGAGGGTCGGTCAGCCCCAGCATTTT. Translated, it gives CASSERRVGQPQHF.

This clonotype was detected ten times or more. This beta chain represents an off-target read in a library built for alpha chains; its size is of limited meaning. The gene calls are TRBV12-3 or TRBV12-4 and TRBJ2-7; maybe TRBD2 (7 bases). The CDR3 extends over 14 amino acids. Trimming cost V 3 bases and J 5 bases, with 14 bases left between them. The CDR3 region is CASSLGGHPNEQYF. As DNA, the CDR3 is TGTGCCAGCAGTTTGGGGGGGCACCCTAACGAGCAGTACTTC.

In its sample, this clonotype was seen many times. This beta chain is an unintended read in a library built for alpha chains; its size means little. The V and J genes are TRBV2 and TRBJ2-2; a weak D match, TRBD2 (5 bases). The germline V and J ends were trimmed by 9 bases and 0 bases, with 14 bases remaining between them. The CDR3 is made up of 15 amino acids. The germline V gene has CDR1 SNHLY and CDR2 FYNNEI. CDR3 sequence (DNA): TGTGCCAGTTCCCTGCGGACTGCGAACACCGGGGAGCTGTTTTTT. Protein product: CASSLRTANTGELFF.

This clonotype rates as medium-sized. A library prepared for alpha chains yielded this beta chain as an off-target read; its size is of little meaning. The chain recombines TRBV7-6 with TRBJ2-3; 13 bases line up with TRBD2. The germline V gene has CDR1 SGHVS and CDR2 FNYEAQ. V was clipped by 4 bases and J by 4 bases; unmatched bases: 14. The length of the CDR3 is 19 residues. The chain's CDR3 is CASSSKLAGGLGAADTQYF. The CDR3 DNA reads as TGTGCCAGCAGCTCAAAACTAGCGGGAGGGCTCGGGGCCGCAGATACGCAGTATTTT.

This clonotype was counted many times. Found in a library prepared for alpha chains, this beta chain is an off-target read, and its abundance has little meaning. Written as DNA, the CDR3 is TGCGCCAGCAGCCAGACCGGGACTAGCCGGGAGACCCAGTACTTC. This gives the protein CASSQTGTSRETQYF. The V and J genes are TRBV4-1 and TRBJ2-5, with TRBD2 identical over 9 bases. J lost 5 bases, V lost 3 bases, and 7 bases had no gene match. The CDR3 has 15 amino acids. Per the germline V gene, CDR1 is MGHRA and CDR2 is YSYEKL.

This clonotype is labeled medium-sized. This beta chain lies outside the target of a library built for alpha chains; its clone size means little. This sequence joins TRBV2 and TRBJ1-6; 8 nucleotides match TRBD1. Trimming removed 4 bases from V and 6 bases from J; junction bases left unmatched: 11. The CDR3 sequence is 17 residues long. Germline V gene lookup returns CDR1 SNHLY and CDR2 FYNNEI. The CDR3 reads CASSGPGGQVLNSPLHF. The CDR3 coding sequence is TGTGCCAGCAGTGGACCAGGGGGCCAGGTCCTTAATTCACCCCTCCACTTT.

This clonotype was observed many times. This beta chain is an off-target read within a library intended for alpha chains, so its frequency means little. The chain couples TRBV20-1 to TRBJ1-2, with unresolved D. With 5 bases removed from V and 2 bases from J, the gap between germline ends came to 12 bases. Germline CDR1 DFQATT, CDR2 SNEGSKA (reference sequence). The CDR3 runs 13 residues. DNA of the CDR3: TGCAGTGCTTCAAGTTCCCTCAACTATGGCTACACCTTC. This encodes CSASSSLNYGYTF.

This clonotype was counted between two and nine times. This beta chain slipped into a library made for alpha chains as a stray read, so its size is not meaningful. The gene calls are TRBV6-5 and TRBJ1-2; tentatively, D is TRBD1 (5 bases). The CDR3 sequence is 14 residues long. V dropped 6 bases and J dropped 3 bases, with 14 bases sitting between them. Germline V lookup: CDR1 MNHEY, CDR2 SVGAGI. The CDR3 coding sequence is TGTGCCAGCAGCCGAGGACACGGAGACTATGGCTACACCTTC. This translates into CASSRGHGDYGYTF.

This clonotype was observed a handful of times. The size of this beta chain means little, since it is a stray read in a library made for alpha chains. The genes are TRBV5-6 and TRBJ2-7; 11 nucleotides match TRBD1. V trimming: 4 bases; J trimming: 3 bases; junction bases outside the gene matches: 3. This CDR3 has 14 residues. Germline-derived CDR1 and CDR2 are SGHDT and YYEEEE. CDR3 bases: TGTGCCAGCAGCCCGGGACAGGGGGACTACGAGCAGTACTTC. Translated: CASSPGQGDYEQYF.

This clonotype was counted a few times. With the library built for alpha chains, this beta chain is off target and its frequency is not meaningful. CDR3 residues: CASSPGPDQETQYF. CDR3 DNA sequence: TGTGCCAGCAGCCCGGGGCCAGACCAAGAGACCCAGTACTTC. This chain links TRBV11-2 with TRBJ2-5, with D perhaps assigned TRBD1 or TRBD2 (5 bases each). The CDR3 has 14 amino acids. Trimming left V 5 bases short and J 0 bases short, with 10 bases between. Germline CDR1 reads SGHAT; CDR2 reads FQNNGV.